A selection of T cell receptor beta chains follows, all from one sample in a study of blood T cells in healthy people across ages. TCRdb used MiXCR to reprocess the 5' RACE reads, holding one entry per CDR3 protein. The sample includes under 850,000 distinct CDR3 sequences, about 37% of them seen just once. The sample consisted of blood. The receptors originated from a man aged 18 to 35 in good health. Both conserved end residues are part of each CDR3. The D gene is left open where the match is weak. Clone size is not always given. Where it is, it says once, few, many or a class for expanded clones.

NA | NA | TRBJ1-1 | 13 | TRBV20-1 | CSAKRGGNTEAFF | TGCAGTGCTAAGAGGGGGGGGAACACTGAAGCTTTCTTT
TRBD2 | many | TRBJ2-3 | 15 | TRBV20-1 | CSALTSGVSTDTQYF | TGCAGTGCTCTGACTAGCGGGGTTAGCACAGATACGCAGTATTTT
NA | NA | TRBJ2-5 | 14 | TRBV6-2/TRBV6-3 | CASSYWLSQETQYF | TGTGCCAGCAGTTACTGGTTATCCCAAGAGACCCAGTACTTC
TRBD1 | NA | TRBJ2-7 | 15 | TRBV20-1 | CSASAEGQRKYEQYF | TGCAGTGCTAGCGCCGAGGGACAGAGGAAATACGAGCAGTACTTC
NA | NA | TRBJ1-1 | 16 | TRBV27 | CASSLDYGRGATEAFF | TGTGCCAGCAGTTTAGACTACGGCAGGGGCGCCACTGAAGCTTTCTTT
NA | NA | TRBJ1-2 | 13 | TRBV10-3 | CAINSGNNYGYTF | TGTGCCATCAATTCGGGCAACAACTATGGCTACACCTTC
NA | NA | TRBJ1-2 | 14 | TRBV3-1 | CASSPQGWSYGYTF | TGTGCCAGCAGCCCGCAGGGCTGGAGCTATGGCTACACCTTC
NA | NA | TRBJ1-5 | 12 | TRBV28 | CASGEADQPQHF | TGTGCCAGTGGTGAGGCGGATCAGCCCCAGCATTTT
NA | NA | TRBJ2-3 | 12 | TRBV9 | CANSVERDTQYF | TGTGCCAACAGCGTAGAAAGGGATACGCAGTATTTT
NA | NA | TRBJ1-1 | 14 | TRBV5-1 | CASSLTVENTEAFF | TGCGCCAGCAGCTTGACAGTAGAAAACACTGAAGCTTTCTTT
NA | NA | TRBJ2-1 | 17 | TRBV2 | CASSEEGPRVVYNEQFF | TGTGCCAGCAGTGAAGAGGGCCCGCGGGTCGTCTACAATGAGCAGTTCTTC
NA | NA | TRBJ2-5 | 17 | TRBV20-1 | CSARGVTRSSPSETQYF | TGCAGTGCTAGAGGAGTGACACGCAGTTCACCCTCAGAGACCCAGTACTTC
TRBD1 | once | TRBJ1-2 | 15 | TRBV5-6 | CASSDMTGGKVGYTF | TGTGCCAGCAGCGACATGACAGGGGGCAAAGTTGGCTACACCTTC
TRBD1 | NA | TRBJ2-3 | 13 | TRBV20-1 | CSAPGQATDTQYF | TGCAGTGCTCCGGGACAGGCAACAGATACGCAGTATTTT
NA | NA | TRBJ1-6 | 15 | TRBV7-9 | CASSLAPLGNSPPHF | TGTGCCAGCAGCTTAGCCCCCCTGGGGAATTCACCCCCCCACTTT
NA | NA | TRBJ1-5 | 20 | TRBV7-6 | CASSLGISRSDAYSNQPQHF | TGTGCCAGCAGCTTAGGTATAAGTCGCAGCGATGCTTATAGCAATCAGCCCCAGCATTTT
NA | NA | TRBJ1-1 | 11 | TRBV5-1 | CASSQSGVAFF | TGCGCCAGCAGCCAATCGGGTGTAGCTTTCTTT
NA | few | TRBJ1-2 | 15 | TRBV10-3 | CAISDHVEGGYGYTF | TGTGCCATCAGTGACCATGTAGAGGGTGGTTATGGCTACACCTTC